The T cell receptor beta chain described here comes from a study of T cell responses to AZD1222 COVID-19 vaccine (dated by TCRdb to the early 2020s). Notes on the research overall: AZD1222 recipients with second doses at about 4 weeks or about 12 weeks were pooled, because spike-specific TCR depth and breadth did not differ between schedules. Trial participants were enrolled by age into subgroups of 18-55, 56-69 and 70-plus years, and around 150, 28 and 57 TCR-sequenced participants, respectively, were included in these subgroups. TCR sequencing was performed for more than 230 trial participants, of whom approximately 200 were given two doses of AZD1222 and about 25 were given two doses of MenACWY control vaccine. Beyond this particular receptor, the publication reports: Because no day 14 peak-response samples were available, the repertoires could be characterized only after the peak T cell response. Conclusions about previously exposed vaccinees were limited because only a handful of AZD1222 recipients were SARS-CoV-2 seropositive at baseline. In the small 56-69-year group, the increase in depth fell short of significance, most likely because of low power. After two AZD1222 doses, spike-specific TCR breadth and depth were significantly higher than at day 0 and than in MenACWY recipients. Epitopes outside the regions mutated in the B.1.351 and B.1.1.7 variants were reportedly recognized by nearly half of the unique spike-specific TCRs. Participants were mostly white British, with more females than males. The authors suggested clonal diversity may have been underestimated. The whole spike protein was spanned by vaccine-associated CD4 TCRs, and dominant responses were seen in regions 160-218 and 743-854.

What the time point label conveys for this sample: baseline before first vaccination. Vaccinee samples came from UK trials COV001 and COV002, including a single-blind randomized controlled phase 2/3 trial of AZD1222 (ChAdOx1 nCoV-19) in healthy adults. Trial participant PBMC samples were collected at day 0 and day 28 after the second dose for TCRbeta chain sequencing. The CDR3 regions of human TCRbeta chains were subjected to immunosequencing. The original pipeline was this. Repertoire TCRs were checked for matches against a reference library of SARS-CoV-2-specific TCRs that had been generated using the MIRA antigen-specificity platform. Breadth meant the fraction of unique TCRs that were SARS-CoV-2-associated, whereas depth meant the fraction of total T cells that were SARS-CoV-2-associated. Using the MIRA data, each spike-specific TCR was assigned both to the spike region to which the TCR was reactive and to a CD4 or CD8 class. Log10-transformed breadth and depth values were compared by one-way ANOVA with Sidak's multiple comparisons tests. TCRdb holds this immuneACCESS table with in-frame rearrangements only. Some clones are missing; in checked studies, unresolved V genes explain under half, and the rest has no known cause. Clone size and V and J calls were adopted from that table, with D and trimming inferred from the DNA. The sample includes around 89,000 clones, with approximately 90% observed a single time. About a fifth of the sample is held by the ten biggest clonotypes.

Comments on this clone: Which antigen it targets is not known. No base quality information exists; no much larger clone differs at one position.

As encoded in the germline V gene (reference sequence), CDR1 is LNHDA while CDR2 is SQIVND. From its cysteine to its phenylalanine, the CDR3 spans 15 amino acids. Only the CDR3 DNA is retained, 45 bases long and in frame from the first base. Germline trimming amounts to 5 bases on V and 5 bases on J, with 6 as the count of junction bases outside the gene matches. The sequencing here drew on peripheral blood, taken on day 0 of AZD1222 vaccination. The rearrangement combines TRBV19 with TRBJ2-1, and 10 junctional nucleotides match TRBD1. This clonotype was obtained from an adult in good health. The CDR3 loop reads CASSPGQGVDNEQFF. The bases are TGTGCCAGTAGTCCCGGACAGGGGGTAGACAATGAGCAGTTCTTC. The full variable domain, with segments outside the CDR3 supplied by the reference TRBV19 and TRBJ2-1 proteins, appears as DGGITQSPKYLFRKEGQNVTLSCEQNLNHDAMYWYRQDPGQGLRLIYYSQIVNDFQKGDIAEGYSVSREKKESFPLTVTSAQKNPTAFYLCASSPGQGVDNEQFFGPGTRLTVL.